Described below is a single TCR beta chain sequence and its context. These data originate in a study of Ad26.COV2.S vaccination and SARS-CoV-2 variants. Study-level background: Donor had been placed in the Ad26.COV2.S arm of the COV1001 trial. The vaccine Ad26.COV2.S was put into the muscle once, or twice with 56 days between.

Treatment given: around 19 received Ad26.COV2.S at low or high dose, single or two shots; roughly five received placebo; per-sample allocation not given. Collection of samples fell on day 63 after the first vaccine or placebo injection. This CDR3 has 15 residues. V was pared by 4 bases and J by 2 bases, with 11 bases between. Germline assignment: CDR1 LNHDA and CDR2 SQIVND (reference sequence). Only in-frame clones appear in the TCRdb table, and some are missing; sequencing was by immunoSEQ multiplex PCR. Seen here are roughly 450,000 clones, 90% observed once, and the top ten hold more than 9%. The chain couples TRBV19 to TRBJ2-2; TRBD1 might be the D (5 bases). The source was peripheral blood, collected in a trial of Ad26.COV2.S vaccine versus placebo. The sequence derives from a person between 18 and 65 years old who received the Ad26.COV2.S COVID-19 vaccine or a placebo. Written as DNA, the CDR3 is TGTGCCAGTAGTAATCTGGGGCCAAACACCGGGGAGCTGTTTTTT. Amino acid sequence: CASSNLGPNTGELFF.